The clone carrying this T cell receptor beta chain occurred a few times. What it binds is not known. Germline V CDR1 and CDR2: SGHAT, FQNNGV. V lost 4 bases, J lost 0 bases, and 4 bases stayed unmatched. CDR3 length: 16 residues. The data were taken from a study of response to subunit inactivated influenza vaccine. Study conclusions and caveats: Only a handful of new T cells, the authors suggested, are recruited with each seasonal influenza vaccination.

TCRdb re-derived calls from the RT-PCR reads in MiXCR, one entry per CDR3 protein. The sample contains 500,000 to 600,000 distinct CDR3 sequences, roughly 12% of which appear only once. This same sample was also taken into another study, of T cells expressing NK-cell markers. That study adds: For TCR beta, cDNA was produced by 5'RACE template switching with UMIs. Source material for TCR beta repertoires consisted of sorted CD3+CD56+NKG2C+, CD3+CD56+NKG2C- and CD3+CD56-NKG2C+ T cells. Sequenced donors, eight in total, included seven who were HCMV-seropositive and one who was seronegative. In several donors, dominant clonotypes made up about 25-60.1% of CD3+CD56-NKG2C+ cells.

This material consisted of PBMCs from blood, taken on the day of vaccination. The source is a man aged 50 to 60 who received an inactivated influenza vaccine. The chain joins TRBV11-2 to TRBJ2-3, with 10 bases identical to TRBD2. CDR3 sequence (DNA): TGTGCCAGCAGCTCGTATAGCGGGAGGAGCACAGATACGCAGTATTTT. This translates into CASSSYSGRSTDTQYF.